Here is one T cell receptor beta chain with its context. Its antigen is currently unknown. Germline values: CDR1 MNHEY, CDR2 SVGAGI. J was trimmed by 0 bases and V by 5 bases; bases with no gene match: 7. This CDR3 has 15 residues. This record belongs to a study of cytomegalovirus exposure and HLA in healthy donors. The study ran its PCR with 60 Vbeta and 13 Jbeta primers. TCRdb's copy holds only in-frame clones and misses some; the assay was immunoSEQ multiplex PCR. The top ten hold less than 15% of the sample, which has 130,000 to 150,000 clones, 65% to 80% seen once. Findings and limits, study-wide: Presence/absence analyses assumed roughly uniform sequencing depth across donors, which may not hold.

This TCR was sampled from a man aged 40-49 years in good health and CMV-seropositive. The sequencing sample was made of PBMCs. This sequence joins TRBV6-5 and TRBJ2-7; 7 bases map to TRBD2. The CDR3 DNA reads as TGTGCCAGCAGTCCTCAGGGCGGGGGCTCCTACGAGCAGTACTTC. This translates into CASSPQGGGSYEQYF.